Presented here are 25 T cell receptor beta chains from one specimen sequenced in a study of a mutant IDH1 vaccine in newly diagnosed glioma. As to time point: week 11, during vaccination. What each vaccine dose contained was 300 ug of mutant IDH1 20-mer peptide, accompanied by topical imiquimod. Here immunoSEQ multiplex PCR was the method, and the copy in TCRdb shows in-frame clones only, minus some. The table records about 130,000 clones, roughly 78% of them present only once. No antigens are known for them. This material consisted of PBMCs, taken from a glioma patient whose treatment included an IDH1 peptide vaccine. These receptors were collected from a man aged 35 to 55 with glioma.

The chain uses TRBV6-5 and TRBJ1-5, with TRBD1 matching 9 bases. CDR3 length: 15 residues. Germline V gene data show CDR1 as MNHEY and CDR2 as SVGAGI. V was clipped by 7 bases and J by 2 bases; unmatched bases: 6. The CDR3 DNA is TGTGCCAGCACCGAGACAGGGGGTGGCAATCAGCCCCAGCATTTT. Encoded protein: CASTETGGGNQPQHF.

Only a few counts were recorded for this clone. This chain joins TRBV2 and TRBJ2-7; D is possibly TRBD2 (7 bases). V was shortened by 2 bases and J by 5 bases, with 22 bases between the two germline ends. Germline CDR1 reads SNHLY; CDR2 reads FYNNEI. The CDR3 length is 17 residues. In DNA form, the CDR3 reads TGTGCCAGCAGTGAATCGGGGGGCTTATCCCGTTTCAACGAGCAGTACTTC. Its protein is CASSESGGLSRFNEQYF.

The chain combines TRBV4-3 with TRBJ1-4; D is perhaps TRBD1 (5 bases). CDR1 and CDR2 (germline): LGHNA, YSLEER. The germline V and J ends were trimmed by 4 bases and 3 bases, with 12 bases remaining between them. The CDR3 spans 15 residues. The DNA for the CDR3 is TGCGCCAGCAGCCGATCGGGGGGGGCTAATGAAAAACTGTTTTTT. It encodes CASSRSGGANEKLFF.

The chain is built from TRBV5-1 and TRBJ2-6; 7 bases fit TRBD1. Germline lookup yields CDR1 SGHRS and CDR2 YFSETQ. The CDR3 is 15 amino acids. V shed 5 bases, J shed 0 bases, and the junction held 2 bases outside the gene matches. The CDR3 region has the DNA TGCGCCAGCAGACGGGACAGCTCTGGGGCCAACGTCCTGACTTTC. Translated, it gives CASRRDSSGANVLTF. The variable domain in full, completed from reference TRBV5-1 and TRBJ2-6, reads KAGVTQTPRYLIKTRGQQVTLSCSPISGHRSVSWYQQTPGQGLQFLFEYFSETQRNKGNFPGRFSGRQFSNSRSEMNVSTLELGDSALYLCASRRDSSGANVLTFGAGSRLTVL.

This clone was seen a single time. This chain joins TRBV19 and TRBJ2-3; D may be TRBD1 (6 bases). Trimming removed 3 bases from V and 5 bases from J, with 15 bases in between. The germline V gene has CDR1 LNHDA and CDR2 SQIVND (reference sequence). The CDR3 sequence is 15 residues long. The CDR3 nucleotides read TGTGCCAGTAGTATGTTACCAGGGGTGGGAGATACGCAGTATTTT. It specifies CASSMLPGVGDTQYF.

This chain connects TRBV29-1 to TRBJ2-3, with 8 positions matching TRBD1. The CDR3 is 13 amino acids. V dropped 4 bases and J dropped 5; count of bases not matched to a gene: 5. Germline values: CDR1 SQVTM, CDR2 ANQGSEA. CDR3 in DNA: TGCAGCGTTGGAGAACAGGGGGGAGATACGCAGTATTTT. Protein sequence: CSVGEQGGDTQYF.

The chain is built from TRBV7-9 and TRBJ2-5; D ambiguous. With 1 base removed from V and 11 bases from J, the gap between germline ends came to 11 bases. The CDR3 length is 12 residues. The V gene's germline CDR1 is SEHNR and CDR2 FQNEAQ (reference sequence). The CDR3 protein is CASSLVTQEQYF. The CDR3 DNA follows: TGTGCCAGCAGCTTAGTCACGCAAGAGCAGTACTTC.

This clone was detected only once. This chain links TRBV4-2 with TRBJ2-4; no definite D call. CDR3 length: 17 amino acids. Germline-derived CDR1 and CDR2 are LGHNA and YNFKEQ. The V end was cut by 1 base, the J end by 7 bases, with 20 bases between. The CDR3 DNA reads as TGTGCCAGCAGCCAAGCCCCCTCGACCGGTAAACTGAACATTCAGTACTTC. Its translation: CASSQAPSTGKLNIQYF.

This clone was recorded a few times. The chain uses TRBV28 and TRBJ1-1; maybe TRBD1 (5 bases). The CDR3 totals 16 residues. Trimming took 6 bases from V and 8 from J, leaving 25 bases between them. Per germline, CDR1 MDHEN and CDR2 SYDVKM. Here the CDR3 reads CASSLWTSGNSFEAFF. The CDR3 DNA sequence: TGTGCCAGCAGCCTTTGGACATCGGGGAACTCCTTCGAAGCTTTCTTT.

The chain joins TRBV7-9 to TRBJ1-4; possibly TRBD1 for D (5 bases). This CDR3 contains 16 residues. V shed 5 bases and J shed 7 bases, with 20 bases lying between them. CDR1 is SEHNR and CDR2 is FQNEAQ in the germline V gene (reference sequence). This CDR3 is CASSNSGLQQSEKLFF. The CDR3 DNA follows: TGTGCCAGCAGCAACTCGGGACTCCAGCAGAGTGAAAAACTGTTTTTT.

This clone was seen a few times. The chain carries TRBV16 and TRBJ2-7, with TRBD2 as a possible D gene (6 bases). V lost 0 bases and J lost 0, with 6 bases in between. Germline V gene sequence: CDR1 KGHSY, CDR2 FQNENV. The CDR3 contains 14 residues. CDR3 DNA sequence: TGTGCCAGCAGCCAATCACTAGCCTCCTACGAGCAGTACTTC. This translates into CASSQSLASYEQYF.

This clone has a single count. The rearrangement joins TRBV5-5 to TRBJ1-5; D ambiguous. V was shortened by 4 bases and J by 6 bases, with 11 bases between the two germline ends. The CDR3 loop spans 13 amino acids. Germline CDR1 and CDR2: SGHKS and YYEKEE (reference sequence). The CDR3 region is CASSPPPSQPQHF. CDR3 nucleotide sequence: TGTGCCAGCAGCCCCCCGCCTTCTCAGCCCCAGCATTTT.

The J gene is TRBJ2-7, the V gene TRBV30; TRBD1 aligns across 7 bases. V lost 2 bases and J lost 3; bases outside the gene matches: 4. Germline values: CDR1 GTSNPN, CDR2 SVGIG (reference sequence). This CDR3 contains 13 residues. CDR3 loop: CAWSRTGLYEQYF. The DNA of the CDR3 is TGTGCCTGGAGTAGGACAGGCCTCTACGAGCAGTACTTC.

The chain combines TRBV15 with TRBJ2-5; tentative D call: TRBD2 (6 bases). There are 16 residues in the CDR3. Trimming stripped 0 bases from V and 4 bases from J, with 15 bases between. Germline V gene sequence: CDR1 LNHNV, CDR2 YYDKDF (reference sequence). The CDR3 DNA reads TGTGCCACCAGCAGAGATGGGGCACGGGGAGGAGAGACCCAGTACTTC. Translating it yields CATSRDGARGGETQYF.

This clone has only one observation. V gene TRBV5-6 combines with J gene TRBJ2-2; TRBD2 aligns across 7 bases. Germline V gives CDR1 SGHDT, CDR2 YYEEEE. The ends lost 0 bases at V and 14 bases at J; junction bases unmatched: 1. The CDR3 has 11 residues. The CDR3 is CASSLEGLLFF. The CDR3 DNA follows: TGTGCCAGCAGCTTGGAGGGACTACTGTTTTTT.

The chain joins TRBV4-3 to TRBJ2-1; TRBD2 might be the D (6 bases). The CDR3 has 14 residues. V gave up 6 bases and J gave up 3 bases, with 12 bases separating them. The germline gives CDR1 LGHNA, CDR2 YSLEER. CDR3 DNA sequence: TGCGCCAGCAGTCCTAGGAGGGTCTACAATGAGCAGTTCTTC. Its translation: CASSPRRVYNEQFF.

The chain couples TRBV18 to TRBJ1-1; TRBD1 aligns across 9 bases. V lost 3 bases to trimming and J lost 1 base; unmatched junction nucleotides: 30. The CDR3 length is 24 residues. CDR1 and CDR2 (germline): KGHSH, LQKENI. DNA for the CDR3: TGTGCCAGCTCACCGCGAGTGTGGGGGCCGGGACAGGGTATTTTTGGTGTCAAGAACACTGAAGCTTTCTTT. It specifies CASSPRVWGPGQGIFGVKNTEAFF.

CDR3 sequence reads: CASSQARGTSGGQETQYF. As DNA, the CDR3 is TGTGCCAGCAGCCAAGCCAGGGGGACTAGCGGGGGGCAAGAGACCCAGTACTTC. The chain is built from TRBV4-2 and TRBJ2-5; 15 bases agree with TRBD2. The V gene's germline CDR1 is LGHNA and CDR2 YNFKEQ. J gave up 2 bases and V 1 base, and 5 bases lay outside the gene matches. This CDR3 has 18 amino acids.

V is TRBV7-2 and J is TRBJ2-1; 11 bases fit TRBD2. This CDR3 has 16 amino acids. The trim removed 0 bases at V and 9 bases at J, leaving 7 bases unmatched. Per the germline V gene, CDR1 is SGHTA and CDR2 is FQGNSA. The CDR3 protein is CASSLAVAGGYSEQFF. The CDR3 DNA follows: TGTGCCAGCAGCTTAGCTGTAGCGGGAGGGTATAGTGAGCAGTTCTTC.

This sequence joins TRBV9 and TRBJ2-3; D possibly corresponds to TRBD2 (5 bases). Germline V gives CDR1 SGDLS, CDR2 YYNGEE. This CDR3 comprises 14 residues. Trimming cost V 0 bases and J 7 bases, with 12 bases left between them. The CDR3 nucleotides are TGTGCCAGCAGCGTAGGGGGAGCTACGCATACGCAGTATTTT. This gives the protein CASSVGGATHTQYF. Full variable domain (missing parts from reference TRBV9 and TRBJ2-3): DSGVTQTPKHLITATGQRVTLRCSPRSGDLSVYWYQQSLDQGLQFLIQYYNGEERAKGNILERFSAQQFPDLHSELNLSSLELGDSALYFCASSVGGATHTQYFGPGTRLTVL.

Remarks on this clone: At one end the junction does not follow the germline gene, possibly because of a read error. The genes are TRBV7-7 and TRBJ2-5, with D possibly TRBD2 on 8 matching bases. The CDR3 contains 15 residues. The germline V gene has CDR1 SSHAT and CDR2 FNYEAQ (reference sequence). CDR3 protein: CASSLGLAGQETQYF. The CDR3 nucleotides are TGTGCTAGCAGCTTGGGTTTAGCGGGACAGGAGACCCAGTACTTC.

The chain joins TRBV5-1 to TRBJ2-5; 8 bases agree with TRBD2. CDR3 length: 15 residues. Germline-derived CDR1 and CDR2 are SGHRS and YFSETQ. The junction had 2 bases not matched to a gene; V was cut back by 0 bases and J by 1 base. The CDR3 sequence is CASSLDGLAQETQYF. The DNA of the CDR3 is TGCGCCAGCAGCTTGGATGGACTAGCCCAAGAGACCCAGTACTTC. Drawing the rest from reference TRBV5-1 and TRBJ2-5, the complete variable domain is KAGVTQTPRYLIKTRGQQVTLSCSPISGHRSVSWYQQTPGQGLQFLFEYFSETQRNKGNFPGRFSGRQFSNSRSEMNVSTLELGDSALYLCASSLDGLAQETQYFGPGTRLLVL.

This rearrangement joins TRBV4-1 to TRBJ1-5, with a weak D call TRBD1 (5 bases). This CDR3 has 16 amino acids. Germline lookup yields CDR1 MGHRA and CDR2 YSYEKL. Trimming shortened V by 0 bases and J by 4 bases, and 13 bases separated the two germline ends. The CDR3: CASSQDLGRENQPQHF. The DNA of the CDR3 is TGCGCCAGCAGCCAAGATCTCGGCAGGGAGAATCAGCCCCAGCATTTT.

This chain connects TRBV5-4 to TRBJ1-2; D ambiguous. There are 12 residues in the CDR3. V lost 2 bases to trimming and J lost 3 bases, with 5 bases between them. Per the germline V gene, CDR1 is SGHNT and CDR2 is YYREEE (reference sequence). The CDR3 sequence: CASSFPDYGYTF. CDR3 DNA: TGTGCCAGCAGCTTTCCCGACTATGGCTACACCTTC.

In this sample, this clone turned up a few times. The chain combines TRBV30 with TRBJ1-1; no firm D call. The V and J ends lost 3 bases and 5 bases respectively, with 10 bases between them. Germline V gives CDR1 GTSNPN, CDR2 SVGIG (reference sequence). This CDR3 region has 12 residues. CDR3 nucleotide sequence: TGTGCCTGGAGAGCGGTGCGGACTGAAGCTTTCTTT. As protein: CAWRAVRTEAFF.